These 9 T cell receptor beta chains came from one sample sequenced in a study of blood T cell repertoires in COVID-19. This table comes from immunoSEQ multiplex PCR, and its TCRdb copy is limited to in-frame clones, with some not included. This sample yields a few hundred thousand clones, of which 90% are seen a single time; under 0.7% belongs to the top ten. Sequencing was carried out using PBMCs or T cells enriched from blood (not recorded which). These receptors were obtained from a man aged 18 to 30 who had recovered from COVID-19.

This clone showed up just once. V and J are TRBV28 and TRBJ1-1; possible D gene TRBD1, 5 bases. The CDR3 has 13 amino acids. V shed 2 bases and J shed 10 bases, with 14 bases lying between them. The V gene's germline CDR1 is MDHEN and CDR2 SYDVKM. In DNA form, the CDR3 reads TGTGCCAGCAGTTTAATAGGGGTTATGGGAGCTTTCTTT. As protein: CASSLIGVMGAFF.

This rearrangement joins TRBV7-3 to TRBJ2-2, with 7 bases identical to TRBD2. Germline V gene data show CDR1 as SGHTA and CDR2 as FQGTGA. The CDR3 spans 17 residues. J lost 3 bases, V lost 4 bases, and 11 bases had no gene match. The CDR3 nucleotides read TGTGCCAGCAGCTCCTTGGCTGGCGGGAGCGACACCGGGGAGCTGTTTTTT. This codes for CASSSLAGGSDTGELFF.

The rearrangement joins TRBV9 to TRBJ1-3; 7 bases agree with TRBD1. With 3 bases clipped from V and 3 bases from J, the junction kept 12 bases outside the gene matches. CDR1 and CDR2 from the germline V gene are SGDLS and YYNGEE. The CDR3 sequence is 17 residues long. The CDR3 DNA is TGTGCCAGCAGCGGGGGACAGCGGGCCAACCTTGGAAACACCATATATTTT. Its protein is CASSGGQRANLGNTIYF.

V usage is TRBV27 and J usage is TRBJ1-3; D might be TRBD1 (6 bases). Germline lookup yields CDR1 MNHEY and CDR2 SMNVEV (reference sequence). The CDR3 runs 18 residues. With 0 bases removed from V and 0 bases from J, the gap between germline ends came to 15 bases. As DNA, the CDR3 is TGTGCCAGCAGTTTATCAATCCACAGGGAGAGCTCTGGAAACACCATATATTTT. Translation gives CASSLSIHRESSGNTIYF.

This clone showed up just a few times. The chain couples TRBV7-3 to TRBJ2-2; D possibly corresponds to TRBD1 (6 bases). Germline V lookup: CDR1 SGHTA, CDR2 FQGTGA. This CDR3 has 15 residues. V lost 0 bases to trimming and J lost 5 bases, with 10 bases between them. The CDR3 region is CASSLTGHSTGELFF. CDR3 nucleotide sequence: TGTGCCAGCAGCTTAACGGGACACAGTACCGGGGAGCTGTTTTTT.

The DNA of the CDR3 is TGTGCCAGCAGCCGCACACAGGAGCCCTACGAGCAGTACTTC. Residues: CASSRTQEPYEQYF. This rearrangement joins TRBV9 to TRBJ2-7; tentatively, D is TRBD1 (5 bases). This CDR3 has 14 amino acids. V was pared by 4 bases and J by 2 bases, with 13 bases between. Germline V CDR1 and CDR2: SGDLS, YYNGEE.

This clone came up once. The V gene is TRBV19, the J gene TRBJ2-6; no firm D call. This CDR3 is 16 amino acids long. Germline CDR1 LNHDA, CDR2 SQIVND (reference sequence). Deletions cut 6 bases from V and 0 bases from J, with 12 bases between. CDR3: CASRGRSSSGANVLTF. For the CDR3, the DNA is TGTGCCAGTAGAGGCAGGTCATCCTCTGGGGCCAACGTCCTGACTTTC.

The CDR3 bases are TGTGCCAGCCACACAGGGGCGTATGAAAAACTGTTTTTT. It codes for CASHTGAYEKLFF. The chain combines TRBV2 with TRBJ1-4; 7 bases are a match to TRBD1. The CDR3 extends over 13 amino acids. In germline, CDR1 is SNHLY, CDR2 FYNNEI. Trimming at V came to 8 bases and at J to 6 bases, leaving 6 bases not matched to a gene.

This chain links TRBV5-1 with TRBJ1-2; TRBD1 aligns across 9 bases. CDR3 length: 13 amino acids. V shed 4 bases, J shed 10 bases, and the junction held 8 bases outside the gene matches. CDR1 and CDR2 (germline): SGHRS, YFSETQ. CDR3 sequence reads: CASSTGTGNDYTF. The CDR3 DNA reads as TGCGCCAGCAGCACCGGGACAGGGAACGACTACACCTTC. The whole variable domain, filled in from reference TRBV5-1 and TRBJ1-2, reads KAGVTQTPRYLIKTRGQQVTLSCSPISGHRSVSWYQQTPGQGLQFLFEYFSETQRNKGNFPGRFSGRQFSNSRSEMNVSTLELGDSALYLCASSTGTGNDYTFGSGTRLTVV.